This paragraph reports one T cell receptor (beta chain). The antigen is not known. Germline loops: CDR1 SGHKS, CDR2 YYEKEE (reference sequence). V gave up 1 base and J gave up 2 bases, with 9 bases separating them. This CDR3 comprises 14 residues. These data belong to a study of CD8 T cells in ankylosing spondylitis. Findings and limits, study-wide: Reportedly, matched ankylosing spondylitis synovial fluid was significantly enriched for disease-linked clones. Certain motif variants had earlier been reported in reactive arthritis synovial fluid and blood. Clones that were linked to disease were CD8+ and were relatively rare in peripheral blood.

Libraries of TCR beta came from quantitative 5'-RACE with molecular barcodes. TCRdb independently ran MiXCR on the 5' RACE reads; one entry per CDR3 protein. This sample has about 250,000 distinct CDR3 sequences, with roughly a third found just once. This TCR came from a male donor with ankylosing spondylitis or in good health (not recorded which). Specimen: blood, either unsorted or a sorted T cell fraction (not recorded which). The gene calls are TRBV5-5 and TRBJ2-5; D ambiguous. CDR3 region: CASSLNRLQETQYF. In DNA, the CDR3 is TGTGCCAGCAGCTTGAACAGACTTCAAGAGACCCAGTACTTC.